The rows below give T cell receptor beta chains drawn from one sample of a study of persistence of HIV-infected CD4 T cells. Using immunoSEQ multiplex PCR, the repertoire was profiled, and TCRdb retains in-frame clones only, with some absent. The sample has tens of thousands of clones, roughly 89% seen once. The antigens these receptors bind are not known. The sample here was CD4+ T cells sorted from PBMCs after approximately 20-hour stimulation, taken from a patient who received antiretroviral therapy. Every receptor here comes from an adult man with HIV who was CMV-seropositive. CDR3s include the opening cysteine and the closing phenylalanine or tryptophan. A D gene is named only where the DNA matches it firmly. The size of a clone is reported for some rows only, either as once, few or many, or as a class for expanded clones.

>TRBJ1-6|TRBV9|-|-
TGTGCCAGCAGCGTAAATCTGATGAATAATTCACCCCTCCACTTT
CASSVNLMNNSPLHF
>TRBJ1-4|TRBV15|-|-
TGTGCCACCTTTGGGTCGGATGAAAAACTGTTTTTT
CATFGSDEKLFF
>TRBJ1-6|TRBV7-2|-|-
TGTGCCAGCAGCTTAGGGGGCCTCGGCAGGTCTAAGGGCTCACCCCTCCACTTT
CASSLGGLGRSKGSPLHF
>TRBJ2-5|TRBV5-1|-|-
TGCGCCAGCAGCTTGGTACTTCCCCAAGAGACCCAGTACTTC
CASSLVLPQETQYF
>TRBJ1-2|TRBV12-3/TRBV12-4|-|TRBD1
TGTGCCAGCAGTTCATCCGGGACAGGCCGAGACACCTTC
CASSSSGTGRDTF
>TRBJ2-7|TRBV19|-|-
TGTGCCAGTAGTATAGGCTCCGTCGGGGTTAGCTCCTACGAGCAGTACTTC
CASSIGSVGVSSYEQYF
>TRBJ2-1|TRBV4-2|-|-
TGTGCCAGCAGCCAAGATTTTAGGACAAGGGGTAATGAGCAGTTCTTC
CASSQDFRTRGNEQFF
>TRBJ1-1|TRBV19|-|-
TGTGCCAGTAGTATTTCCAGGGTAGAGACTGAAGCTTTCTTT
CASSISRVETEAFF
>TRBJ2-3|TRBV19|-|-
TGTGCCAGTAGTATTTACCCGCAGTATACGCAGTATTTT
CASSIYPQYTQYF
>TRBJ1-4|TRBV4-3|-|-
TGCGCCAGCAGCCGAGCCGGGACCTCTAATGAAAAACTGTTTTTT
CASSRAGTSNEKLFF
>TRBJ2-5|TRBV21-1|-|-
TGTGCCAGCAGCAAAGGAGAGGCTAGCGGGAGGCCGGGGGAGACCCAGTACTTC
CASSKGEASGRPGETQYF
>TRBJ2-6|TRBV18|once|TRBD2
TGTGCCAGCTCAGCCCTCCCTAGCGGGAGTTCTGTGGGGGCCAACGTCCTGACTTTC
CASSALPSGSSVGANVLTF
>TRBJ2-7|TRBV10-2|-|-
TGCGCCAGCAGGGGCACAGGGCTTCACGAGCAGTACTTC
CASRGTGLHEQYF
>TRBJ1-5|TRBV19|-|-
TGTGCCAGTAGTACCCCCCGACCCGAAGGCAATCAGCCCCAGCATTTT
CASSTPRPEGNQPQHF
>TRBJ1-5|TRBV5-6|-|TRBD1
TGTGCCAGCAGCTTTACAGGGGTCCCCTCTCAGCCCCAGCATTTT
CASSFTGVPSQPQHF
>TRBJ1-2|TRBV10-3|once|-
TGTGCCATTAAGGGAAATGAGGATGGCTACACCTTC
CAIKGNEDGYTF
>TRBJ2-7|TRBV21-1|-|-
TGTGCCAGCACCGCTGCCCCTACAGGGTTCATCTCCTACGAGCAGTACTTC
CASTAAPTGFISYEQYF
>TRBJ1-1|TRBV6-5|few|-
TGTGCCACCGACCGAACCGAGCCTAACACTGAAGCTTTCTTT
CATDRTEPNTEAFF
>TRBJ2-7|TRBV4-1|-|TRBD1
TGCGCCAGCAGCCAAGAAGGGTGGGACAGGGGTCGTGAGCAGTACTTC
CASSQEGWDRGREQYF
>TRBJ2-7|TRBV11-2|-|-
TGTGCCAGCAGCCAGGACCGGGCTCAGTACGAGCAGTACTTC
CASSQDRAQYEQYF
>TRBJ2-6|TRBV29-1|-|-
TGCAGCGTTGCGGACAGTCGAGGGGCCAACGTCCTGACTTTC
CSVADSRGANVLTF
>TRBJ2-7|TRBV4-3|-|-
TGCGCCAGCAGCCAAGATCGCGATAGAGGCGAGCAGTACTTC
CASSQDRDRGEQYF
>TRBJ1-5|TRBV5-1|-|-
TGCGCCAGCAGCCCTGCCAGCAATCAGCCCCAGCATTTT
CASSPASNQPQHF
>TRBJ1-5|TRBV27|-|-
TGTGCCAGCAGCCCCGACAGTAGCAATCAGCCCCAGCATTTT
CASSPDSSNQPQHF
>TRBJ1-1|TRBV7-2|-|-
TGTGCCAGCAGCTCCGACCAGGGGCCGGCTTTCTTT
CASSSDQGPAFF
>TRBJ1-5|TRBV28|-|-
TGTGCCAGCAGTTTCCGGGAGCCCCAGCATTTT
CASSFREPQHF
>TRBJ2-2|TRBV5-6|-|TRBD2
TGTGCCAGCGCACCTAAAGCGGGGGAGCCCACCGGGGAGCTGTTTTTT
CASAPKAGEPTGELFF
>TRBJ2-2|TRBV28|-|-
TGTGCCAGCAGTACCACGAACACCGGGGAGCTGTTTTTT
CASSTTNTGELFF
>TRBJ1-2|TRBV14|-|-
TGTGCCAGCAGCCACGTACAGGGCATTGCTAACTATGGCTACACCTTC
CASSHVQGIANYGYTF
>TRBJ1-5|TRBV30|-|-
TGTGCCTGGAGTAACCGGGGGTCGGATCAGCCCCAGCATTTT
CAWSNRGSDQPQHF
>TRBJ2-1|TRBV4-1|-|TRBD2
TGCGCCAGCAGCCAAGATAGGACTAGCGGCAGCTCCTACAATGAGCAGTTCTTC
CASSQDRTSGSSYNEQFF
>TRBJ1-2|TRBV19|-|-
TGTGCCAGTAGTATAGACAGCCTTAACTATGGCTACACCTTC
CASSIDSLNYGYTF
>TRBJ2-7|TRBV30|-|-
TGTGCCTGGGGCCGGTCCTACGAGCAGTACTTC
CAWGRSYEQYF
>TRBJ2-1|TRBV10-3|-|-
TGTGCCATCAGACCCGGGACGGGGAGCGGCAATGAGCAGTTCTTC
CAIRPGTGSGNEQFF
>TRBJ1-2|TRBV7-2|-|-
TGTGCCAGCAGCATCCTGGACAGCTATGGCTACACCTTC
CASSILDSYGYTF
>TRBJ2-2|TRBV7-7|-|TRBD2
TGTGCCAGCAGTTCCCTAGCGGGAGTGGATACCGGGGAGCTGTTTTTT
CASSSLAGVDTGELFF
>TRBJ1-6|TRBV6-6|few|-
TGTGCCAGCAGTTACTCCTACGGGGATTCACCCCTCCACTTT
CASSYSYGDSPLHF
>TRBJ1-1|TRBV9|-|-
TGTGCCAGCAGTCGTAGAGCGGGGGGAACTGAAGCTTTCTTT
CASSRRAGGTEAFF
>TRBJ2-5|TRBV7-8|few|TRBD2
TGTGCCAGCAGCATCCAGCGGGAGGGCCCCCAAGAGACCCAGTACTTC
CASSIQREGPQETQYF
>TRBJ1-2|TRBV14|once|-
TGTGCCAGCAGCCAAGCCGTCGGGGCCGCCAACTATGGCTACACCTTC
CASSQAVGAANYGYTF
>TRBJ1-3|TRBV14|-|-
TGTGCCAGCAGCCGCATGGACAGCTTTTCTGGAAACACCATATATTTT
CASSRMDSFSGNTIYF